The rows below give T cell receptor beta chains drawn from one sample of a study of tumor-infiltrating lymphocytes in oesophageal squamous cell carcinoma. One entry per CDR3 protein, called by TCRdb with MiXCR from the PCR reads. The table records about 15,000 distinct CDR3 sequences, 45% to 50% of them present only once. The source material was blood. Every receptor here comes from a male donor with esophageal squamous cell carcinoma. The CDR3 runs from the conserved cysteine through the conserved F or W. The D gene is left open where the match is weak. Not all rows give a size; the values are once, few, many and, for expanded clones, a class.

V gene	clone size	D gene	J gene	CDR3 DNA	CDR3 protein
TRBV7-9	.	.	TRBJ2-1	TGTGCCAGCAGCCCCAAGACAGGGAGGAATGAGCAGTTCTTC	CASSPKTGRNEQFF
TRBV12-3/TRBV12-4	few	.	TRBJ2-3	TGTGCCAGCAGTTTTGGTCCCGATACGCAGTATTTT	CASSFGPDTQYF
TRBV6-1	many	TRBD1	TRBJ2-7	TGTGCCAGCAGCCTACGACAGGGAGCGGACGAGCAGTACTTC	CASSLRQGADEQYF
TRBV6-2/TRBV6-3	many	.	TRBJ2-3	TGTGCCAGCAGGGACTATTTCACAGATACGCAGTATTTT	CASRDYFTDTQYF
TRBV7-4	.	TRBD2	TRBJ2-3	TGTGCCAGCAGCCGTGGGGCTAGCGGGAGGCCTAGCACAGATACGCAGTATTTT	CASSRGASGRPSTDTQYF
TRBV7-3	.	.	TRBJ2-7	TGTGCCAGCAGCTTAGAGCGGACCTCCTACAATGAGCAGTACTTC	CASSLERTSYNEQYF
TRBV30	.	.	TRBJ1-5	TGTGCCTGGAGTAGATCCGGGACACAGCCCCAGCATTTT	CAWSRSGTQPQHF
TRBV12-3/TRBV12-4	.	TRBD1	TRBJ2-1	TGTGCCAGCAGTTACCGACAGGGAGATCTCAATGAGCAGTTCTTC	CASSYRQGDLNEQFF
TRBV5-4	many	TRBD2	TRBJ2-3	TGCGCCAGCAGCCCCTCGGGTGGGAGGGTCACAGATACGCAGTATTTT	CASSPSGGRVTDTQYF
TRBV7-3	.	.	TRBJ2-2	TGTGCCAGCAGCTTAAACCAGTACACCGGGGAGCTGTTTTTT	CASSLNQYTGELFF
TRBV7-8	.	.	TRBJ1-4	TGTGCCAGCAGCACCTACGGCAGGGATGAAAAACTGTTTTTT	CASSTYGRDEKLFF
TRBV6-1	medium-sized	.	TRBJ2-7	TGTGCCAGCAGTGAAGCGCTAGGACCCCACGAGCAGTACTTC	CASSEALGPHEQYF
TRBV5-4	medium-sized	.	TRBJ2-1	TGTGCCAGCAGCTTGGACGCGTCCCCCTACAATGAGCAGTTCTTC	CASSLDASPYNEQFF
TRBV7-3	few	TRBD2	TRBJ2-7	TGTGCCAGCAGCTTAACGTGGCTAGCGGGCTACAATGAGCAGTACTTC	CASSLTWLAGYNEQYF
TRBV10-2	few	.	TRBJ2-1	TGCGCCAGCAGTATGCAAGGGGGTGAGCAGTTCTTC	CASSMQGGEQFF
TRBV5-1	.	.	TRBJ2-3	TGCGCCAGCAGTCATACTAGCCCCCACACAGATACGCAGTATTTT	CASSHTSPHTDTQYF
TRBV7-6	.	TRBD1	TRBJ2-5	TGTGCCAGTAGACCCTCAGGGGGAGAGACCCAGTACTTC	CASRPSGGETQYF
TRBV28	.	TRBD1	TRBJ2-3	TGTGCCAGCTGTCAACAGGGGTGGGACGCAGATACGCTGTATTTT	CASCQQGWDADTLYF
TRBV3-1	.	.	TRBJ2-7	TGTGCCAGCAGTCAAAACAGGGTTAACGAGCAGTACTTC	CASSQNRVNEQYF
TRBV5-1	many	.	TRBJ1-2	TGCGCCAGCAGCCCGGGACACCCGGAGAACTATGGCTACACCTTC	CASSPGHPENYGYTF
TRBV7-4	.	.	TRBJ2-4	TGTGCCAGCAGCTTAGGCCAGATACTAGCCAAAAACATTCAGTACTTC	CASSLGQILAKNIQYF
TRBV6-1	.	TRBD2	TRBJ2-1	TGTGCCAGCGGGACTAGCGGTTACAATGAGCAGTTCTTC	CASGTSGYNEQFF
TRBV7-4	.	.	TRBJ1-6	TGTGCCAGCAGCTTACAGGGTACATCTAATTCACCCCTCCACTTT	CASSLQGTSNSPLHF
TRBV7-2	.	.	TRBJ2-7	TGTGCCAGCAGCTTCAGGAGGGGCGAGCAGTACTTC	CASSFRRGEQYF
TRBV19	many	TRBD2	TRBJ2-1	TGTGCCAGTAGTTCGCCGGGACTAACAAACAATGAGCAGTTCTTC	CASSSPGLTNNEQFF
TRBV6-1	.	TRBD2	TRBJ2-1	TGTACCAGCAGTTACCCCAGAGGGGTGAGCGGGGAGGGTTCTGAGCAGTTCTTC	CTSSYPRGVSGEGSEQFF